The 25 T cell receptor beta chains below all came from one sample that was sequenced in a study of T cell responses to AZD1222 COVID-19 vaccine. Measured with immunoSEQ multiplex PCR; TCRdb has only the in-frame clones, and not every one. The sample lists roughly 160,000 clones; around 85% were seen once. Sequencing was performed on peripheral blood, taken 28 days after the second AZD1222 dose. The receptors were sampled from an adult who received the AZD1222 COVID-19 vaccine.

This sequence joins TRBV5-6 and TRBJ2-7, with D perhaps TRBD1 or TRBD2 (6 bases each). The length of the CDR3 is 16 residues. Germline V gives CDR1 SGHDT, CDR2 YYEEEE. V was pared by 5 bases and J by 0 bases, with 18 bases between. The CDR3 DNA is TGTGCCAGCAGGTTCTGGGGGCGGGGCTTCTCCTACGAGCAGTACTTC. Translating gives CASRFWGRGFSYEQYF.

V usage is TRBV4-2 and J usage is TRBJ2-3; a possible D gene is TRBD2 (6 bases). V was pared by 0 bases and J by 4 bases, with 14 bases between. Germline V gene sequence: CDR1 LGHNA, CDR2 YNFKEQ. This CDR3 contains 16 residues. In nucleotides, the CDR3 is TGTGCCAGCAGCCAAGAGGCCCTAGCGAACCCAGATACGCAGTATTTT. It yields the protein CASSQEALANPDTQYF.

The genes are TRBV7-9 and TRBJ2-7; 9 nucleotides agree with TRBD1. The V gene end was trimmed by 5 bases and the J gene end by 3 bases; junction bases not matched to a gene: 8. Germline V CDR1 and CDR2: SEHNR, FQNEAQ (reference sequence). The CDR3 runs 15 residues. The CDR3 DNA reads as TGTGCCAGCAGCAACTCCACAGGGGGCGGCTACGAGCAGTACTTC. Its translation: CASSNSTGGGYEQYF.

The rearrangement links TRBV11-2 to TRBJ1-5; no definite D call. The ends were cut back, 4 bases at V and 0 bases at J, with 4 bases in the middle. The germline V gene encodes CDR1 SGHAT and CDR2 FQNNGV. The CDR3 runs to 13 residues. CDR3 nucleotide sequence: TGTGCCAGCAGCTACGCTAGCAATCAGCCCCAGCATTTT. Translated, it gives CASSYASNQPQHF.

The genes are TRBV7-8 and TRBJ1-4; D might be TRBD1 (6 bases). The length of the CDR3 is 14 residues. In germline, CDR1 is SGHVS, CDR2 FQNEAQ. V lost 1 base, J lost 10 bases, and 13 bases lay in between. For the CDR3, the DNA is TGTGCCAGCAGCTTAGGGGACATGCGTGGAAAACTGTTTTTT. Translated, it gives CASSLGDMRGKLFF.

The chain is built from TRBV6-2 or TRBV6-3 and TRBJ1-5; D remains ambiguous. V gave up 0 bases and J gave up 5 bases, with 8 bases separating them. The germline V gene encodes CDR1 MNHEY and CDR2 SVGEGT. The CDR3 has 14 residues. The chain's CDR3 is CASSYSRLDQPQHF. The DNA for the CDR3 is TGTGCCAGCAGTTACTCGCGGTTAGATCAGCCCCAGCATTTT.

The chain combines TRBV5-4 with TRBJ1-5; TRBD1 matches at 7 bases. CDR1 is SGHNT, CDR2 YYREEE, per germline (reference sequence). The J segment lost 4 bases and the V segment lost 3 bases, leaving 10 bases of the junction unmatched. The CDR3 sequence is 16 residues long. CDR3 DNA: TGTGCCAGCAGCTCCGGGGGGACAGCTTTTAATCAGCCCCAGCATTTT. Residues: CASSSGGTAFNQPQHF.

The chain employs TRBV5-1 and TRBJ2-1; D might be TRBD2 (5 bases). The CDR3 sequence is 15 residues long. V was trimmed by 0 bases and J by 7 bases, leaving 14 bases between them. Germline V gene sequence: CDR1 SGHRS, CDR2 YFSETQ. Here the CDR3 DNA reads TGCGCCAGCAGCTTGGGAGGGTCGGATTCGAATGAGCAGTTCTTC. This translates into CASSLGGSDSNEQFF. Based on the CDR3 plus reference TRBV5-1 and TRBJ2-1, the full variable domain is KAGVTQTPRYLIKTRGQQVTLSCSPISGHRSVSWYQQTPGQGLQFLFEYFSETQRNKGNFPGRFSGRQFSNSRSEMNVSTLELGDSALYLCASSLGGSDSNEQFFGPGTRLTVL.

The J gene is TRBJ1-2, the V gene TRBV7-2; a weak D match, TRBD1 (5 bases). Germline loops: CDR1 SGHTA, CDR2 FQGNSA. Trimming took 4 bases from V and 7 from J, leaving 19 bases between them. The CDR3 contains 15 residues. The CDR3 spells CASSSEPGRRRGYTF. The CDR3 DNA follows: TGTGCCAGCAGCTCAGAACCGGGACGGCGACGTGGCTACACCTTC.

This clone was counted only a few times. The V call is TRBV7-8, the J call TRBJ2-1, with D tentatively TRBD1 or TRBD2 (5 bases each). The CDR3 is 15 amino acids. The V and J ends lost 4 bases and 6 bases respectively, with 16 bases between them. Germline V gives CDR1 SGHVS, CDR2 FQNEAQ. The CDR3 spells CASSSGRGPFNEQFF. CDR3 bases: TGTGCCAGCAGCTCCGGCCGGGGACCCTTCAATGAGCAGTTCTTC.

This clone has more than one count but fewer than ten. V usage is TRBV27 and J usage is TRBJ1-5; D is uncertain. V lost 5 bases and J 5 bases, leaving 10 bases between the germline ends. The CDR3 has 13 amino acids. The V gene's germline CDR1 is MNHEY and CDR2 SMNVEV (reference sequence). CDR3 sequence: CASSPTWHQPQHF. In DNA, the CDR3 is TGTGCCAGCAGTCCAACGTGGCATCAGCCCCAGCATTTT.

The rearrangement joins TRBV21-1 to TRBJ1-3. TRBV21-1 is annotated as a pseudogene. The CDR3 consists of 16 residues. The CDR3 DNA is TGTGCCAGCAGCAAATCCCCAGGGAGGTCTGGAAACACCATATATTTT. Its translation: CASSKSPGRSGNTIYF.

The rearrangement joins TRBV4-3 to TRBJ2-1; the D gene is possibly TRBD1 (5 bases). V gave up 4 bases and J gave up 9 bases, with 16 bases separating them. Looked up from germline, CDR1 is LGHNA and CDR2 is YSLEER. There are 14 residues in the CDR3. CDR3 region: CASSPQGRVGEQFF. The DNA for the CDR3 is TGCGCCAGCAGCCCCCAGGGCAGGGTAGGTGAGCAGTTCTTC.

V usage is TRBV6-5 and J usage is TRBJ2-7; TRBD2 might be the D (5 bases). Per germline, CDR1 MNHEY and CDR2 SVGAGI. V dropped 8 bases and J dropped 2 bases, with 10 bases sitting between them. The CDR3 runs 12 residues. The CDR3 DNA reads as TGTGCCAGCCGGAGGAACCCCTACGAGCAGTACTTC. Its protein product is CASRRNPYEQYF.

V usage is TRBV4-1 and J usage is TRBJ1-1; weak D call: TRBD1 (5 bases). The CDR3 consists of 18 residues. Trimming took off 4 bases at V and 1 base at J, with 22 bases between the two ends. Germline V lookup: CDR1 MGHRA, CDR2 YSYEKL. The CDR3 is CASSPQAFAGQGNTEAFF. The CDR3, as DNA: TGCGCCAGCAGCCCACAAGCCTTCGCGGGGCAGGGGAACACTGAAGCTTTCTTT.

The V gene is TRBV10-1, the J gene TRBJ2-7; unclear D gene. The CDR3 runs 12 residues. The V gene's germline CDR1 is WNHNN and CDR2 SYGVQD (reference sequence). The germline V and J ends were trimmed by 4 bases and 1 base, with 5 bases remaining between them. This chain's CDR3 is CASSVSSYEQYF. The CDR3 coding sequence is TGCGCCAGCAGTGTTTCTTCCTACGAGCAGTACTTC.

V and J are TRBV6-5 and TRBJ2-2; no reliable D call. V dropped 0 bases and J dropped 7 bases, with 12 bases sitting between them. Germline CDR1 MNHEY, CDR2 SVGAGI. The CDR3 contains 15 residues. The DNA for the CDR3 is TGTGCCAGCAGTTACTCGTTCGGGTCAGGCGGGGAGCTGTTTTTT. Protein: CASSYSFGSGGELFF.

In this sample, this clone turned up once. The rearrangement uses TRBV7-9 and TRBJ1-1; D unclear. Trimming took 6 bases from V and 4 from J, leaving 12 bases between them. Germline V CDR1 and CDR2: SEHNR, FQNEAQ (reference sequence). The CDR3 extends over 13 amino acids. CDR3 loop: CASRPALSTEAFF. CDR3 coding DNA: TGTGCCAGCAGGCCCGCGTTGAGCACTGAAGCTTTCTTT. Full variable domain (missing parts from reference TRBV7-9 and TRBJ1-1): DTGVSQNPRHKITKRGQNVTFRCDPISEHNRLYWYRQTLGQGPEFLTYFQNEAQLEKSRLLSDRFSAERPKGSFSTLEIQRTEQGDSAMYLCASRPALSTEAFFGQGTRLTVV.

The V and J genes are TRBV15 and TRBJ1-1; no clear D gene. Trimming stripped 0 bases from V and 0 bases from J, with 8 bases between. The CDR3 contains 15 residues. The germline gives CDR1 LNHNV, CDR2 YYDKDF (reference sequence). The CDR3 here is CATSRDKVLNTEAFF. DNA of the CDR3: TGTGCCACCAGCAGAGATAAGGTACTGAACACTGAAGCTTTCTTT.

The chain carries TRBV4-2 and TRBJ1-1, with D possibly being TRBD1 (6 bases). CDR3 length: 14 amino acids. Trimming stripped 2 bases from V and 1 base from J, with 8 bases between. CDR1 and CDR2 from the germline V gene are LGHNA and YNFKEQ. CDR3 bases: TGTGCCAGCAGCCAACGGGGGGCGAACACTGAAGCTTTCTTT. Protein product: CASSQRGANTEAFF.

The chain is built from TRBV3-1 (or the pseudogene TRBV3-2) and TRBJ1-4, with D possibly matching TRBD1 (5 bases). Germline CDR1 LGHDT, CDR2 YNNKEL (reference sequence). The CDR3 consists of 14 residues. Trimming took off 3 bases at V and 7 bases at J, with 12 bases between the two ends. The CDR3 protein is CASSHGAVAEKLFF. The DNA of the CDR3 is TGTGCCAGCAGCCATGGGGCAGTAGCTGAAAAACTGTTTTTT.

V usage is TRBV18 and J usage is TRBJ2-7; tentative D call: TRBD1 (6 bases). Trimming cost V 3 bases and J 0 bases, with 9 bases left between them. CDR1 is KGHSH and CDR2 is LQKENI in the germline V gene. The CDR3 has 14 amino acids. The CDR3 DNA follows: TGTGCCAGCTCACCGGGGGCGGGCTCCTACGAGCAGTACTTC. Translating gives CASSPGAGSYEQYF.

The rearrangement uses TRBV7-9 and TRBJ1-2; 9 nucleotides align to TRBD1. This CDR3 has 14 amino acids. CDR1 SEHNR and CDR2 FQNEAQ come from the germline V gene (reference sequence). J lost 8 bases, V lost 6 bases, and 10 bases had no gene match. CDR3 bases: TGTGCCAGCAGGGACTCACAGGGGGCACAGGGCTACACCTTC. Translating it yields CASRDSQGAQGYTF. Combining the CDR3 with reference TRBV7-9 and TRBJ1-2 gives the whole variable domain DTGVSQNPRHKITKRGQNVTFRCDPISEHNRLYWYRQTLGQGPEFLTYFQNEAQLEKSRLLSDRFSAERPKGSFSTLEIQRTEQGDSAMYLCASRDSQGAQGYTFGSGTRLTVV.

V and J are TRBV7-7 and TRBJ1-5, with TRBD1 as a possible D gene (5 bases). The CDR3 is 16 residues long. Trimming cost V 5 bases and J 3 bases, with 17 bases left between them. Germline V gives CDR1 SSHAT, CDR2 FNYEAQ (reference sequence). The CDR3, as DNA: TGTGCCAGCAGCCCCCACTCCCCGACAGACAATCAGCCCCAGCATTTT. Protein: CASSPHSPTDNQPQHF. The variable domain in full, with the rest retrieved from reference TRBV7-7 and TRBJ1-5, is GAGVSQSPRYKVTKRGQDVTLRCDPISSHATLYWYQQALGQGPEFLTYFNYEAQPDKSGLPSDRFSAERPEGSISTLTIQRTEQRDSAMYRCASSPHSPTDNQPQHFGDGTRLSIL.

The chain employs TRBV30 and TRBJ1-2; D gene uncertain. CDR1 and CDR2 from the germline V gene are GTSNPN and SVGIG (reference sequence). The CDR3 runs 10 residues. The V end was cut by 3 bases, the J end by 3 bases, with 2 bases between. The CDR3: CAWRDYGYTF. DNA for the CDR3: TGTGCCTGGAGGGACTATGGCTACACCTTC. Variable domain in full (rest from reference TRBV30 and TRBJ1-2): SQTIHQWPATLVQPVGSPLSLECTVEGTSNPNLYWYRQAAGRGLQLLFYSVGIGQISSEVPQNLSASRPQDRQFILSSKKLLLSDSGFYLCAWRDYGYTFGSGTRLTVV.